Each of the 28 T cell receptor beta chains below was sequenced from the same sample in a study of T cell clonality in common variable immunodeficiency. Overall study findings and caveats: Common variable immunodeficiency TCR beta sequences reportedly had fewer deletions and N-nucleotide insertions.

These receptors' antigens are unknown. Clones were sequenced by immunoSEQ multiplex PCR, and TCRdb holds only the in-frame ones, with some missing. The record shows about 26,000 clones for this sample, with no singletons present. The specimen sequenced was peripheral blood mononuclear cells. These receptors came from a human donor with common variable immunodeficiency.

Note on this clone: Read data end 3 residues before the CDR3 end; the end is taken from the germline J gene. The chain uses TRBV7-9 and TRBJ1-2, with 8 bases fitting TRBD1. The junction had 7 bases not matched to a gene; V was cut back by 3 bases and J by 7 bases. Germline V gene lookup returns CDR1 SEHNR and CDR2 FQNEAQ (reference sequence). The CDR3 is made up of 14 amino acids. This CDR3 reads CASSLTGAVLGYTF. The part of the CDR3 DNA that was read is TGTGCCAGCAGCTTGACAGGGGCAGTTCTTGGC. Drawing the rest from reference TRBV7-9 and TRBJ1-2, the complete variable domain is DTGVSQNPRHKITKRGQNVTFRCDPISEHNRLYWYRQTLGQGPEFLTYFQNEAQLEKSRLLSDRFSAERPKGSFSTLEIQRTEQGDSAMYLCASSLTGAVLGYTFGSGTRLTVV.

This clone was counted a few times. Read coverage stops 3 residues before the CDR3 terminus; the germline J gene supplies the remainder. Other DNA sequences in this sample translate to the same CDR3. The V gene is TRBV7-9, the J gene TRBJ1-1, with D perhaps TRBD1 (6 bases). The germline CDR1 and CDR2 sequences are SEHNR and FQNEAQ (reference sequence). The CDR3 is 15 amino acids. V shed 1 base and J shed 6 bases, with 15 bases lying between them. The sequenced CDR3 bases are TGTGCCAGCAGCTTAGGGTCAGGGGCCCTGTCTGAA. Translated, it gives CASSLGSGALSE. The full CDR3 sequence reads CASSLGSGALSEAFF.

This clone was seen ten or more times. Sequencing ends 3 residues short of the CDR3 end; the germline J gene provides the rest. This chain joins TRBV18 and TRBJ2-3, with D hard to call. Germline V gene lookup returns CDR1 KGHSH and CDR2 LQKENI. The CDR3 length is 16 residues. V was shortened by 3 bases and J by 0 bases, with 13 bases between the two germline ends. The CDR3 DNA, read in part, is TGTGCCAGCTCACCGGCTATCCAGCGAAGCACAGATACG. Translation: CASSPAIQRSTDT. The CDR3, in full, reads CASSPAIQRSTDTQYF.

With regard to this clone: The read halts 3 residues ahead of the CDR3 end, with the missing end drawn from the germline J gene. The V and J genes are TRBV19 and TRBJ2-5; 10 bases are a match to TRBD2. The germline gives CDR1 LNHDA, CDR2 SQIVND (reference sequence). This CDR3 spans 16 amino acids. The J segment lost 2 bases and the V segment lost 5 bases, leaving 8 bases of the junction unmatched. The sequenced CDR3 bases are TGTGCCAGTAGTCCTGAAGCGGGAGGGATACAAGAGACC. Protein product: CASSPEAGGIQET. The CDR3, in full, reads CASSPEAGGIQETQYF.

This clone has ten or more counts. The read ends 3 residues early relative to the CDR3; the germline J gene fills the gap. This chain uses TRBV29-1 with TRBJ1-1; D is undetermined. CDR1 and CDR2 (germline): SQVTM, ANQGSEA. Trimming shortened V by 2 bases and J by 1 base, and 11 bases separated the two germline ends. The CDR3 is 14 residues long. The CDR3 protein is CSVESRFSNTEAFF. Incomplete CDR3 DNA: TGCAGCGTTGAATCACGGTTCTCGAACACTGAA.

This clone occurred a few times. The read ends 3 residues before the CDR3 terminus; that terminus is restored from the germline J gene. The chain links TRBV7-2 to TRBJ2-7; possibly TRBD2 for D (5 bases). V lost 2 bases, J lost 4 bases, and 15 bases lay in between. This CDR3 spans 15 amino acids. CDR1 SGHTA and CDR2 FQGNSA come from the germline V gene. CDR3 in amino acids: CASSLSWTGGYEQYF. CDR3 DNA, as far as it was read: TGTGCCAGCAGCTTAAGTTGGACGGGCGGGTACGAG.

This clone has just a few counts. The CDR3 is cut off 3 residues early in the read; its end comes from the germline J gene. This chain joins TRBV19 and TRBJ2-7; 10 nucleotides align to TRBD1. There are 16 residues in the CDR3. V was pared by 5 bases and J by 3 bases, with 10 bases of the junction left unmatched. Germline CDR1 and CDR2: LNHDA and SQIVND (reference sequence). CDR3 protein: CASSVTGTGANYEQYF. The part of the CDR3 DNA that was read is TGTGCCAGTAGTGTTACCGGGACAGGGGCGAACTACGAG. The variable domain in full, with the rest retrieved from reference TRBV19 and TRBJ2-7, is DGGITQSPKYLFRKEGQNVTLSCEQNLNHDAMYWYRQDPGQGLRLIYYSQIVNDFQKGDIAEGYSVSREKKESFPLTVTSAQKNPTAFYLCASSVTGTGANYEQYFGPGTRLTVT.

In regard to this clone: The DNA ends 3 residues before the CDR3 does, and the rest of the CDR3 is filled in from the germline J gene. The gene calls are TRBV6-1 and TRBJ2-7; no definite D call. V dropped 4 bases and J dropped 2 bases, with 3 bases sitting between them. The CDR3 is 11 amino acids. Germline CDR1 MNHNS, CDR2 SASEGT. The CDR3 DNA, read in part, is TGTGCCAGCAGTGTTACCTACGAG. Its protein product is CASSVTYE. The entire CDR3 is CASSVTYEQYF.

To note about this clone: The read stops 3 residues short of the end of the CDR3; the missing end is completed from the germline J gene. V usage is TRBV2 and J usage is TRBJ2-7, with D unresolved. Germline V gives CDR1 SNHLY, CDR2 FYNNEI. V was trimmed by 4 bases and J by 3 bases, leaving 10 bases between them. The CDR3 length is 13 residues. CDR3 sequence: CASSVLLLYEQYF. CDR3 bases read: TGTGCCAGCAGTGTGCTGTTACTCTACGAG.

About this clone: Read sequence stops 3 residues before the CDR3 end, and the germline J gene provides the missing end. The gene calls are TRBV19 and TRBJ2-1; maybe TRBD1 (6 bases). The CDR3 is made up of 13 amino acids. Germline assignment: CDR1 LNHDA and CDR2 SQIVND (reference sequence). The germline V and J ends were trimmed by 6 bases and 4 bases, with 10 bases remaining between them. CDR3 DNA, as far as it was read: TGTGCCAGTAGCGGACAGAATTACAATGAG. The encoded protein is CASSGQNYNE. In full, the CDR3 is CASSGQNYNEQFF.

This clone appeared a few times. The CDR3 extends 3 residues past the end of the read, so its final part is completed from the germline J gene. V gene TRBV20-1 combines with J gene TRBJ2-1; 7 bases fit TRBD2. V was pared by 0 bases and J by 6 bases, with 11 bases of the junction left unmatched. This CDR3 spans 16 amino acids. Per the germline V gene, CDR1 is DFQATT and CDR2 is SNEGSKA (reference sequence). The CDR3: CSARDYPSGRINEQFF. The part of the CDR3 DNA that was read is TGCAGTGCTAGAGATTACCCTAGCGGAAGGATCAATGAG.

This clone was observed a handful of times. The read terminates 3 residues before the CDR3 end, so the remaining end is supplied by the germline J gene. J is TRBJ2-3 and V is TRBV6-2 or TRBV6-3; 8 positions agree with TRBD2. V lost 7 bases to trimming and J lost 4 bases; unmatched junction nucleotides: 16. The CDR3 extends over 17 amino acids. Germline V gives CDR1 MNHEY, CDR2 SVGEGT. The CDR3 here is CASKAIAGPDKPDTQYF. The DNA read from the CDR3 is TGTGCCAGCAAAGCGATAGCGGGACCTGACAAGCCAGATACG.

This clone was found a few times. The read terminates 3 residues before the CDR3 end, so the remaining end is supplied by the germline J gene. J is TRBJ1-5 and V is TRBV6-1; 7 nucleotides match TRBD1. V shed 2 bases, J shed 6 bases, and the junction held 4 bases outside the gene matches. The CDR3 length is 14 residues. The germline gives CDR1 MNHNS, CDR2 SASEGT. CDR3 in amino acids: CASSERGGGQPQHF. CDR3 bases read: TGTGCCAGCAGTGAAAGAGGGGGCGGTCAGCCC.

Remarks on this clone: The read comes to an end 3 residues before the CDR3 does, leaving the germline J gene to fill in the end. The rearrangement uses TRBV5-1 and TRBJ2-5; 11 bases agree with TRBD2. CDR3 length: 16 residues. CDR1 SGHRS and CDR2 YFSETQ come from the germline V gene. V was clipped by 0 bases and J by 2 bases; unmatched bases: 3. The CDR3 reads CASSLGGLAEQETQYF. The DNA read from the CDR3 is TGCGCCAGCAGCTTGGGGGGACTAGCGGAGCAAGAGACC.

This clone was seen only a few times. The read terminates 3 residues ahead of where the CDR3 ends, so the germline J gene completes it. The rearrangement links TRBV20-1 to TRBJ2-7; 7 nucleotides line up with TRBD2. J gave up 6 bases and V 7 bases, and 12 bases lay outside the gene matches. Germline loops: CDR1 DFQATT, CDR2 SNEGSKA (reference sequence). The CDR3 runs to 13 residues. The sequenced part of the CDR3 DNA is TGCAGTGGAACGGGGGGAGGGCCGCGCGAG. This codes for CSGTGGGPRE. The whole CDR3 sequence reads CSGTGGGPREQYF.

With respect to this clone: The CDR3 end falls 3 residues outside the read, so it is completed with the germline J gene. The J gene is TRBJ2-7, the V gene TRBV7-9, with 10 nucleotides matching TRBD1. Germline assignment: CDR1 SEHNR and CDR2 FQNEAQ (reference sequence). This CDR3 region has 15 residues. Trimming took 5 bases from V and 2 from J; bases not matched to a gene: 6. CDR3: CASSIDGTGAYEQYF. CDR3 DNA, as far as it was read: TGTGCCAGCAGCATAGACGGGACAGGGGCCTACGAG.

Remarks on this clone: The read ends 3 residues early relative to the CDR3; the germline J gene fills the gap. The chain combines TRBV30 with TRBJ1-5, with D possibly being TRBD1 (5 bases). Trimming cost V 3 bases and J 2 bases, with 8 bases left between them. CDR1 GTSNPN and CDR2 SVGIG come from the germline V gene (reference sequence). The length of the CDR3 is 13 residues. CDR3 bases read: TGTGCCTGGAGCGTAGGGGGCAATCAGCCC. It codes for CAWSVGGNQP. The whole CDR3 protein reads CAWSVGGNQPQHF.

This clone was recorded many times. The DNA ends 3 residues before the CDR3 does, and the rest of the CDR3 is filled in from the germline J gene. The rearrangement links TRBV6-2 or TRBV6-3 to TRBJ2-1; 8 positions match TRBD2. The CDR3 has 15 amino acids. J gave up 6 bases and V 0 bases, and 4 bases lay outside the gene matches. From germline, CDR1 is MNHEY and CDR2 SVGEGT. CDR3 residues: CASSYSRGLVNEQFF. The DNA read from the CDR3 is TGTGCCAGCAGTTACTCGAGGGGACTAGTCAATGAG.

Notes on this clone: The read comes to an end 3 residues before the CDR3 does, leaving the germline J gene to fill in the end. This chain links TRBV7-7 with TRBJ2-7, with 10 nucleotides matching TRBD2. Looked up from germline, CDR1 is SSHAT and CDR2 is FNYEAQ (reference sequence). V dropped 5 bases and J dropped 0; count of bases not matched to a gene: 1. The CDR3 extends over 14 amino acids. CDR3 sequence reads: CASSPSGSSYEQYF. The covered CDR3 bases are TGTGCCAGCAGCCCTAGCGGGAGCTCCTACGAG.

This clone was observed a handful of times. The CDR3 end falls 3 residues outside the read, so it is completed with the germline J gene. The V gene is TRBV18, the J gene TRBJ1-1, with unresolved D. In germline, CDR1 is KGHSH, CDR2 LQKENI. Trimming pared 3 bases from V and 4 bases from J, leaving 15 bases between. The CDR3 covers 15 residues. CDR3: CASSPLQSKGTEAFF. CDR3 DNA (partial): TGTGCCAGCTCACCTCTCCAAAGTAAGGGCACTGAA.

This clone was counted between two and nine times. The CDR3 goes on 3 residues after the read ends, and that part is filled in from the germline J gene. The chain joins TRBV7-6 to TRBJ2-5; D remains unclear. The CDR3 loop spans 12 amino acids. CDR1 SGHVS and CDR2 FNYEAQ come from the germline V gene. V gave up 5 bases and J gave up 1 base, with 5 bases separating them. The sequenced part of the CDR3 DNA is TGTGCCAGCAGCCAACTCCAAGAGACC. The encoded protein is CASSQLQET. The CDR3 as a whole reads CASSQLQETQYF.

This clone was seen many times. Read coverage stops 3 residues before the CDR3 terminus; the germline J gene supplies the remainder. The J gene is TRBJ1-3, the V gene TRBV10-3; TRBD1 matches 7 bases. The J segment lost 0 bases and the V segment lost 3 bases, leaving 2 bases of the junction unmatched. Per the germline V gene, CDR1 is ENHRY and CDR2 is SYGVKD. This CDR3 is 15 amino acids long. CDR3 DNA (partial): TGTGCCATCAGTGACAACAGGGGCTCTGGAAACACC. This translates into CAISDNRGSGNT. The CDR3 as a whole reads CAISDNRGSGNTIYF.

This clone was recorded a few times. The read terminates 3 residues ahead of where the CDR3 ends, so the germline J gene completes it. J is TRBJ1-1 and V is TRBV30, with D perhaps matching TRBD1 (5 bases). Trimming pared 0 bases from V and 5 bases from J, leaving 13 bases between. The CDR3 has 14 residues. Germline assignment: CDR1 GTSNPN and CDR2 SVGIG (reference sequence). The CDR3 is CAWSVIQGRTEAFF. CDR3 bases read: TGTGCCTGGAGTGTAATCCAGGGTAGAACTGAA.

Remarks on this clone: Read data end 3 residues before the CDR3 end; the end is taken from the germline J gene. The V and J genes are TRBV23-1 and TRBJ1-2; maybe TRBD1 (5 bases). TRBV23-1 is noted as an ORF with a role that remains uncertain. This CDR3 is 17 amino acids long. Between the trimmed V and J ends, which lost 2 bases and 7 bases, there was a span of 23 bases. Partial CDR3 DNA: TGCGCCAGCAGTCAACCCTGCTGGCGGGGGGTGTCTCTTGGC. It yields the protein CASSQPCWRGVSLG. The CDR3 reads in full as CASSQPCWRGVSLGYTF.

This clone has ten or more counts. The read ends 3 residues early relative to the CDR3; the germline J gene fills the gap. The rearrangement links TRBV9 to TRBJ2-3, with TRBD2 as a possible D gene (6 bases). Germline assignment: CDR1 SGDLS and CDR2 YYNGEE. This CDR3 region has 14 residues. V lost 0 bases and J lost 2, with 7 bases in between. CDR3 in amino acids: CASSVGRATDTQYF. Incomplete CDR3 DNA: TGTGCCAGCAGCGTAGGGAGGGCCACAGATACG.

This clone was counted ten times or more. Coverage ceases 3 residues before the CDR3 finishes, and the germline J gene fills in the end. V gene TRBV28 combines with J gene TRBJ1-6; D not resolved. Germline V gene data show CDR1 as MDHEN and CDR2 as SYDVKM. The V and J ends lost 3 bases and 4 bases respectively, with 10 bases between them. The CDR3 has 15 residues. The CDR3 DNA, read in part, is TGTGCCAGCAGTTTGAGGGCGGGGTATAATTCACCC. Residues: CASSLRAGYNSP. The full CDR3 protein is CASSLRAGYNSPLHF.

This clone has a handful of counts. The sequence runs out 3 residues before the end of the CDR3; the remainder is reconstructed from the germline J gene. The V gene is TRBV7-2, the J gene TRBJ1-6, with D possibly TRBD1 on 6 matching bases. The CDR3 sequence is 13 residues long. Trimming removed 2 bases from V and 10 bases from J, with 9 bases in between. CDR1 is SGHTA, CDR2 FQGNSA, per germline. The sequenced part of the CDR3 DNA is TGTGCCAGCAGCTTAAGACAGGCCTCACCC. Its translation is CASSLRQASP. The CDR3 reads in full as CASSLRQASPLHF.

Turning to this clone: The observed sequence ends 3 residues before the CDR3 terminus, with the missing tail filled in from the germline J gene. This chain uses TRBV7-9 with TRBJ2-1, with 10 positions matching TRBD2. Per the germline V gene, CDR1 is SEHNR and CDR2 is FQNEAQ (reference sequence). The CDR3 has 15 amino acids. J lost 4 bases, V lost 5 bases, and 5 bases had no gene match. The sequenced part of the CDR3 DNA is TGTGCCAGCAGCCCTAGCGGGAGCGGTTACAATGAG. Translating gives CASSPSGSGYNE. The complete CDR3 protein is CASSPSGSGYNEQFF.